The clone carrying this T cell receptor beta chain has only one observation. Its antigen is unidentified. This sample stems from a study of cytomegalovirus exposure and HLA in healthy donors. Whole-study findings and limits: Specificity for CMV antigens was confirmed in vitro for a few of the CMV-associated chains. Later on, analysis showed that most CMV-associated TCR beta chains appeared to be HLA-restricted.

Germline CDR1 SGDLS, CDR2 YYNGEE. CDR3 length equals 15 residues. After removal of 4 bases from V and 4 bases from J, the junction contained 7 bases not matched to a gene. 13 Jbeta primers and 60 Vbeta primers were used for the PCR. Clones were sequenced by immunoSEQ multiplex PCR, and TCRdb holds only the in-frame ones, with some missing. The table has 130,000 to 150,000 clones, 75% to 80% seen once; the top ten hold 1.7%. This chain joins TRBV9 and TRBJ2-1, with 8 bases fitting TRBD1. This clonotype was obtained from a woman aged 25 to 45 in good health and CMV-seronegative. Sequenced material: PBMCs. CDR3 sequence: CASSTTGTGYNEQFF. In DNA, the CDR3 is TGTGCCAGCAGCACAACCGGGACAGGTTACAATGAGCAGTTCTTC.